A selection of T cell receptor beta chains follows, all from one sample in a study of glioma-infiltrating T cells. TCRdb independently ran MiXCR on the multiplex PCR reads; one entry per CDR3 protein. The sample yields about 180,000 distinct CDR3 sequences, roughly two fifths seen once. The specimen was glioma tissue, nonneoplastic brain tissue, or PBMCs (not recorded which). The receptors were sampled from a human donor with low-grade glioma or glioblastoma, undergoing nonglioma brain surgery, or in good health (not recorded which). Both conserved end residues are part of each CDR3. A D gene is named only where the DNA matches it firmly. Where a row states a size, it is once, few, many or the class of an expanded clone; other rows omit it.

TRBV28	NA	NA	17	TRBJ2-1	CASSIARGAQGVNEQFF	TGTGCCAGCAGTATCGCTAGAGGAGCCCAAGGCGTCAATGAGCAGTTCTTC
TRBV4-2	TRBD1	NA	16	TRBJ2-7	CASSQEGTGASYEQYF	TGTGCCAGCAGCCAAGAGGGGACAGGGGCTAGCTACGAGCAGTACTTC
TRBV7-9	NA	many	14	TRBJ2-5	CASSLASGPWTQYF	TGTGCCAGCAGCTTAGCATCCGGCCCCTGGACCCAGTACTTC
TRBV29-1	NA	NA	14	TRBJ2-5	CSVELVPRRETQCF	TGCAGCGTTGAATTGGTACCCCGACGGGAGACCCAGTGCTTC
TRBV6-1	TRBD1	many	12	TRBJ2-7	CASTSTGVEQYF	TGTGCCAGCACCTCTACAGGGGTCGAGCAGTACTTC
TRBV29-1	NA	NA	11	TRBJ1-2	CSVTQDYGYTF	TGCAGCGTGACACAGGACTATGGCTACACCTTC
TRBV6-6	NA	NA	14	TRBJ1-5	CASSDESARQTQHF	TGTGCCAGCAGTGATGAAAGTGCTCGACAGACCCAGCATTTT
TRBV18	TRBD2	NA	17	TRBJ2-3	CASSLRTSGMSTDTQYF	TGTGCCAGCTCTCTCCGGACTAGCGGGATGAGCACAGATACGCAGTATTTT
TRBV6-5	NA	NA	16	TRBJ2-5	CAGSYFSNQSQETQYF	TGTGCCGGCAGTTACTTCTCAAATCAATCCCAAGAGACCCAGTACTTC
TRBV7-2	NA	many	13	TRBJ2-5	CASSFPGVETQYF	TGTGCCAGCAGCTTCCCCGGCGTGGAGACCCAGTACTTC
TRBV6-1	NA	many	17	TRBJ2-2	CASSELTSITWTGELFF	TGTGCCAGCAGTGAACTCACGTCCATAACTTGGACCGGGGAGCTGTTTTTT
TRBV7-9	NA	few	12	TRBJ1-3	CASSSPTNTIYF	TGTGCCAGCAGCTCACCAACGAACACCATATATTTT
TRBV2	NA	NA	15	TRBJ1-2	CASSDNSQWTYGYTF	TGTGCCAGCAGTGATAATAGTCAGTGGACCTATGGCTACACCTTC
TRBV4-2	TRBD2	NA	19	TRBJ2-6	CASSQDRSSGRAVANVLTF	TGTGCCAGCAGCCAAGATAGGTCTAGCGGGAGGGCTGTGGCCAACGTCCTGACTTTC
TRBV7-8	NA	few	15	TRBJ2-3	CASSPTRGNTDTQYF	TGTGCCAGCAGCCCGACCCGCGGGAACACAGATACGCAGTATTTT
TRBV24-1	NA	many	13	TRBJ1-1	CATSDWKDTEAFF	TGTGCCACCAGTGATTGGAAAGACACTGAAGCTTTCTTT
TRBV12-3/TRBV12-4	NA	few	11	TRBJ2-7	CASSFALEQYF	TGTGCCAGCAGTTTTGCCCTAGAGCAGTACTTC
TRBV20-1	NA	many	16	TRBJ1-1	CSARVWGAGQNTEAFF	TGCAGTGCTAGAGTGTGGGGAGCAGGGCAGAACACTGAAGCTTTCTTT
TRBV28	TRBD2	many	15	TRBJ2-3	CATFGAGVIADTQYF	TGTGCCACCTTCGGGGCGGGAGTTATCGCAGATACGCAGTATTTT
TRBV5-1	NA	few	15	TRBJ2-5	CASSDVRDGQETQYF	TGCGCCAGCAGCGACGTGCGGGACGGACAAGAGACCCAGTACTTC
TRBV12-3/TRBV12-4	NA	many	13	TRBJ1-1	CASEGGGRTEAFF	TGTGCCAGCGAGGGGGGGGGGCGAACTGAAGCTTTCTTT
TRBV5-4	TRBD2	few	14	TRBJ2-1	CASSLPSGGNEQFF	TGTGCCAGCAGCTTGCCTAGCGGAGGCAATGAGCAGTTCTTC
TRBV29-1	TRBD2	few	14	TRBJ2-3	CSVAGAGVTDTQYF	TGCAGCGTTGCCGGGGCGGGGGTCACAGATACGCAGTATTTT
TRBV6-2/TRBV6-3	TRBD2	once	14	TRBJ2-3	CARRLAGGKDTQYF	TGTGCCAGGAGGCTAGCGGGAGGGAAAGATACGCAGTATTTT
TRBV4-1	NA	NA	15	TRBJ2-2	CASSKVPGVPGELFF	TGCGCCAGCAGCAAAGTTCCAGGGGTGCCCGGGGAGCTGTTTTTT
TRBV28	TRBD2	many	15	TRBJ2-1	CASIQTSGSNNEQFF	TGTGCCAGCATCCAGACTAGCGGGAGTAATAATGAGCAGTTCTTC
TRBV14	NA	NA	13	TRBJ2-1	CASSQGQLNEQFF	TGTGCCAGCAGCCAAGGACAGCTCAATGAGCAGTTCTTC
TRBV28	NA	few	14	TRBJ2-5	CASRERGVKETKYF	TGTGCCAGCAGGGAACGGGGAGTGAAAGAGACCAAGTACTTC
TRBV5-4	TRBD2	NA	16	TRBJ2-5	CASSLASGRAGETQYF	TGTGCCAGCAGCTTGGCGTCCGGGAGGGCCGGGGAGACCCAGTACTTC
TRBV28	TRBD1	many	13	TRBJ1-5	CASSHRGLQPQHF	TGTGCCAGCAGCCACAGGGGGCTCCAGCCCCAGCATTTT
TRBV10-1	NA	NA	15	TRBJ2-7	CASSESLGRGVEQYF	TGCGCCAGCAGTGAGTCGTTGGGGAGAGGGGTTGAGCAGTACTTC
TRBV20-1	TRBD1	many	13	TRBJ1-6	CSAPGQGNSPLHF	TGCAGTGCTCCGGGACAGGGGAATTCACCCCTCCACTTT
TRBV18	NA	few	15	TRBJ1-1	CASSPGRDLNTEAFF	TGTGCCAGCTCCCCGGGCCGGGACTTGAACACTGAAGCTTTCTTT
TRBV7-9	TRBD2	NA	16	TRBJ2-7	CASSMGGLRKSYEQYF	TGTGCCAGCAGCATGGGAGGGCTGAGAAAATCCTACGAGCAGTACTTC
TRBV28	NA	NA	14	TRBJ2-2	CASRDRRGSGELFF	TGTGCCAGCCGGGACCGGCGCGGATCCGGGGAGCTGTTTTTT
TRBV14	NA	NA	13	TRBJ2-7	CASSQEGSHEQYF	TGTGCCAGCAGCCAAGAAGGTTCCCACGAGCAGTACTTC
TRBV28	TRBD2	many	14	TRBJ2-1	CASSLLAANNEQFF	TGTGCCAGCAGTTTACTAGCGGCCAACAATGAGCAGTTCTTC
TRBV5-1	NA	NA	14	TRBJ2-7	CASSLGAGPDEQYF	TGCGCCAGCAGCTTGGGAGCAGGGCCCGACGAGCAGTACTTC
TRBV27	TRBD1	NA	16	TRBJ1-2	CASSFLGTGNNFGYTF	TGTGCCAGCAGTTTCTTGGGGACAGGAAATAACTTTGGCTACACCTTC
TRBV4-1	NA	NA	17	TRBJ2-3	CASSPITLQEETDMQYF	TGCGCCAGCAGCCCGATAACGTTACAGGAAGAGACAGATATGCAGTATTTT
TRBV4-3	NA	few	15	TRBJ2-7	CASSQGSGTSYEQYF	TGCGCCAGCAGCCAAGGCTCCGGGACCTCCTACGAGCAGTACTTC
TRBV5-1	TRBD1	few	16	TRBJ2-1	CASSSSRDSLYNEQFF	TGCGCCAGCAGCTCCTCTCGGGACAGCTTATACAATGAGCAGTTCTTC
TRBV19	NA	NA	18	TRBJ1-5	CASSIPPRTWQPSEPQHF	TGTGCCAGTAGTATACCTCCTCGGACATGGCAACCCAGTGAGCCCCAGCATTTT
TRBV20-1	TRBD2	NA	12	TRBJ2-7	CSVAGFGDEQYF	TGCTCGGTAGCGGGATTTGGGGACGAGCAGTACTTC
TRBV3-1	NA	NA	16	TRBJ2-1	CASSQNHRPNYNEQFF	TGTGCCAGCAGCCAAAATCACAGACCTAACTACAATGAGCAGTTCTTC